This TCR beta chain appears in the sequencing data of a study of T cells in Graves' hyperthyroidism and ophthalmopathy (dated by TCRdb to about 2019). Background on the whole study: Peripheral blood samples were taken at the time of initial diagnosis, prior to any treatment. To identify distinguishing TCR V-J signatures, a discovery cohort of about 95 patients was used, comprising fewer than 45 with Graves' ophthalmopathy and around 57 with stable Graves' hyperthyroidism. Prospective prediction of ophthalmopathy was tested in an independent validation cohort consisting of 18 hyperthyroidism patients and more than 15 patients who later progressed to ophthalmopathy. The 75 to 100 discovery patients were divided at random into training and test sets in a 7:3 ratio. In over five Graves' hyperthyroidism patients, the study also compared T-cell repertoires from thyroid tissue with T-cell repertoires from blood. After blood sampling, hyperthyroidism patients were treated with methimazole at a starting dose of 30 mg daily, and ophthalmopathy patients were treated with high-dose intravenous methylprednisolone. The paper describes TCR Vbeta CDR3 sequencing of more than 120 peripheral blood samples, made up of about 40 ophthalmopathy patients, around 78 hyperthyroidism patients and 17 progressor patients. Study-wide findings and limitations: In validation, the model predicted progression to ophthalmopathy with 60% to 71% sensitivity and less than 80% specificity, a median of about 6 months before onset. Most expanded thyroid clonotypes (frequency above 0.001) were also detected in blood, suggesting blood repertoires may reflect thyroid immune responses. No statistical method was used to set the sample size in advance, and investigators knew the group allocation. Ophthalmopathy was separated from stable hyperthyroidism by a 13 V-J signature model, with around 90% sensitivity and 81% to 82% specificity obtained in cross-validation and 80%/75% obtained in testing.

This clonotype was detected many times. This receptor's antigen is unknown. No base quality values were provided; no much bigger clone lies one nucleotide off. The CDR3 goes from the cysteine to the phenylalanine over 14 residues. Only CDR3 DNA remains: 42 bases, in frame from the first base. V loses 4 bases at its end and J loses 1 base; junction bases beyond the gene matches: 2. The CDR1 and CDR2 encoded by the germline V gene (reference sequence) are LNHNV and YYDKDF. The TCR beta CDR3 regions were amplified from RNA transcripts. The first round of RT-PCR for the TCR CDR3 was performed with the HTBI primer set and the Qiagen OneStep RT-PCR kit. Libraries were constructed in a second round of multiplex PCR, after which size selection and purification were carried out. The libraries were sequenced on an Illumina HiSeq2000 using paired-end 100 bp reads. In the original analysis: SOAPnuke was used to process the raw data, throwing out any read that contained adapters or uncalled bases, had a mean Phred below 15, or lacked an exact constant-primer or identifier match. High-quality paired reads were merged using COPE v1.2.5, and each unique nucleotide sequence was defined as a clonotype. MiTCR v1.1 was used to align the clonotypes against IMGT TRBV, TRBD and TRBJ reference segments. Only V-J combinations with frequency above 0.0001, covering about 99% of repertoires, were analysed. A TCS score was defined as the ratio of F50 (clonal expansion) to E x V (chaos), with BLOSUM62-based TCRdist applied between CDR3 peptides within each V-J. Welch's t-statistics and random forest reduced 514 V-J features to under 15, which were used in a naive Bayes classifier (R e1071). TCRdb trimmed the raw reads at Q25, called clones with MiXCR and kept productive beta chains. Rows merge per CDR3 protein into single entries with the most common DNA and genes. The V and J calls reflect TCRdb's pipeline rather than the authors' work. The sample table holds some 270,000 distinct CDR3 sequences, of which around 15% were seen once. Clones ranked in the top ten supply roughly 7.7% of the sample.

Stable Graves' hyperthyroidism was defined as the absence of progression to ophthalmopathy over 18 months of follow-up. Hyperthyroidism patients were newly diagnosed, had a disease duration of under 2 months, and were aged 18 to 65 years. Any patient with an uncontrolled infection, another autoimmune disease, pregnancy or lactation was excluded. Clinical symptoms, serum thyroxine and TRAb, thyroid ultrasound, and orbital computed tomography formed the basis for the diagnoses. Ficoll-Paque density gradient centrifugation was used to isolate PBMCs from 8 to 10 ml of fresh peripheral blood. Total RNA was extracted using Trizol reagent, and RNA quality was assessed on an Agilent 2100 Bioanalyzer.

Sequenced input: blood. The sequence links TRBV15 to TRBJ2-3; 7 central nucleotides agree with TRBD1. The clonotype was recovered from a middle-aged woman with Graves' hyperthyroidism. In nucleotide form, the sequence is TGTGCCACCAGCACGGGACAGCGCACAGATACGCAGTATTTT. Its translation is CATSTGQRTDTQYF.